Listed here is a single TCR beta chain. This sample is drawn from a study of blood T cell repertoires in COVID-19. Germline values: CDR1 WNHNN, CDR2 SYGVQD (reference sequence). Between the trimmed V and J ends, which lost 1 base and 4 bases, there was a span of 10 bases. CDR3 length equals 14 residues. Sequenced by immunoSEQ multiplex PCR; TCRdb stores in-frame clones only, minus some. This sample yields more than 300,000 clones, of which roughly 90% are seen a single time; 7% to 8% belongs to the top ten. Sample: peripheral blood. This receptor was identified in a woman in her seventies with COVID-19, enrolled during active disease. V usage is TRBV10-1 and J usage is TRBJ1-1, with D tentatively TRBD1 (5 bases). CDR3 residues: CASSELAGGTEAFF. In nucleotides, the CDR3 is TGCGCCAGCAGTGAGTTGGCGGGGGGCACTGAAGCTTTCTTT.